These 10 T cell receptor beta chains came from one sample sequenced in a study of cytomegalovirus exposure and HLA in healthy donors. PCR involved 60 Vbeta and 13 Jbeta primers. Some clones are missing from TCRdb's copy, which holds only in-frame ones; the method was immunoSEQ multiplex PCR. The sample contains about 120,000 clones, around three quarters of which appear only once. The sequenced sample consisted of PBMCs. Every receptor here comes from a female donor in good health and CMV-seronegative.

The chain carries TRBV5-4 and TRBJ1-1; D possibly corresponds to TRBD1 (6 bases). CDR1 is SGHNT, CDR2 YYREEE, per germline (reference sequence). The V gene lost 4 bases and the J gene lost 11 bases, with 18 bases spanning the gap. This CDR3 is 13 amino acids long. The CDR3 here is CASSPPTGQRAFF. The CDR3 region has the DNA TGTGCCAGCAGCCCACCTACAGGGCAGAGGGCTTTCTTT.

The chain links TRBV10-1 to TRBJ1-1, with D possibly being TRBD1 (5 bases). V was cut by 5 bases and J by 5 bases, with 12 bases left in between. The CDR3 is made up of 13 amino acids. Germline CDR1 reads WNHNN; CDR2 reads SYGVQD (reference sequence). The CDR3 is CASSSSRGTEAFF. In DNA, the CDR3 is TGCGCCAGCAGTTCCTCTCGGGGGACTGAAGCTTTCTTT.

The gene calls are TRBV5-5 and TRBJ2-5, with 8 bases that match TRBD2. Germline V gene data show CDR1 as SGHKS and CDR2 as YYEKEE (reference sequence). V was clipped by 1 base and J by 5 bases; unmatched bases: 10. The CDR3 consists of 16 residues. DNA for the CDR3: TGTGCCAGCAGCTTGCTGGGAGCGGGGGAAGGGGAGACCCAGTACTTC. Residues: CASSLLGAGEGETQYF.

This clone was detected once. The chain recombines TRBV7-8 with TRBJ2-2; 8 bases are a match to TRBD1. V lost 2 bases and J lost 5; bases outside the gene matches: 7. The CDR3 covers 16 residues. Germline CDR1 and CDR2: SGHVS and FQNEAQ. The CDR3 protein is CASSLKGQVKTGELFF. The CDR3 DNA reads as TGTGCCAGCAGCTTAAAGGGACAGGTGAAGACCGGGGAGCTGTTTTTT.

V and J are TRBV10-3 and TRBJ2-3; 8 bases map to TRBD2. Germline V lookup: CDR1 ENHRY, CDR2 SYGVKD. J lost 2 bases, V lost 6 bases, and 7 bases had no gene match. The CDR3 totals 15 residues. CDR3 DNA: TGTGCCATCAGCCCAACGGGGGGGGACACAGATACGCAGTATTTT. Its translation: CAISPTGGDTDTQYF.

The chain uses TRBV6-6 and TRBJ2-7, with D perhaps matching TRBD1 (5 bases). Deletions cut 2 bases from V and 10 bases from J, with 9 bases between. This CDR3 is 11 amino acids long. The V gene's germline CDR1 is MNHNY and CDR2 SVGAGI (reference sequence). This CDR3 reads CASSYQGGQYF. In nucleotides, the CDR3 is TGTGCCAGCAGTTACCAGGGTGGCCAGTACTTC.

The chain couples TRBV7-7 to TRBJ2-3, with D possibly TRBD2 on 6 matching bases. Per germline, CDR1 SSHAT and CDR2 FNYEAQ (reference sequence). This CDR3 region has 14 residues. Trimming pared 5 bases from V and 5 bases from J, leaving 14 bases between. The DNA of the CDR3 is TGTGCCAGCAGCCCCGAGCCGGGGGTAGATACGCAGTATTTT. It is translated as CASSPEPGVDTQYF.

V and J are TRBV25-1 and TRBJ1-1; a weak D match, TRBD1 (5 bases). This CDR3 is 17 amino acids long. Trimming left V 0 bases short and J 5 bases short, with 19 bases between. Germline assignment: CDR1 MGHDK and CDR2 SYGVNS. The CDR3 loop reads CASSEYFETGEGTEAFF. The CDR3, as DNA: TGTGCCAGCAGTGAATATTTTGAGACCGGGGAGGGGACTGAAGCTTTCTTT. Based on the CDR3 plus reference TRBV25-1 and TRBJ1-1, the full variable domain is EADIYQTPRYLVIGTGKKITLECSQTMGHDKMYWYQQDPGMELHLIHYSYGVNSTEKGDLSSESTVSRIRTEHFPLTLESARPSHTSQYLCASSEYFETGEGTEAFFGQGTRLTVV.

A remark on this clone: One end of the junction fails to match germline, which may point to a read error. The chain uses TRBV5-1 and TRBJ2-6; possible D gene TRBD1, 6 bases. Germline CDR1 SGHRS, CDR2 YFSETQ. This CDR3 has 16 residues. The CDR3 here is CASSIRTDSGANGLTF. The CDR3 DNA follows: TGCGCCAGCAGCATTCGGACAGACTCTGGGGCCAACGGCCTGACTTTC.

A few counts support this clone. This chain uses TRBV4-1 with TRBJ1-3; 7 bases are a match to TRBD1. With V trimmed by 1 base and J by 3 bases, 3 bases remained unmatched. Germline values: CDR1 MGHRA, CDR2 YSYEKL. CDR3 length equals 15 residues. In DNA form, the CDR3 reads TGCGCCAGCAGCCAAGCCGGGACAGTTGGAAACACCATATATTTT. Translating gives CASSQAGTVGNTIYF.